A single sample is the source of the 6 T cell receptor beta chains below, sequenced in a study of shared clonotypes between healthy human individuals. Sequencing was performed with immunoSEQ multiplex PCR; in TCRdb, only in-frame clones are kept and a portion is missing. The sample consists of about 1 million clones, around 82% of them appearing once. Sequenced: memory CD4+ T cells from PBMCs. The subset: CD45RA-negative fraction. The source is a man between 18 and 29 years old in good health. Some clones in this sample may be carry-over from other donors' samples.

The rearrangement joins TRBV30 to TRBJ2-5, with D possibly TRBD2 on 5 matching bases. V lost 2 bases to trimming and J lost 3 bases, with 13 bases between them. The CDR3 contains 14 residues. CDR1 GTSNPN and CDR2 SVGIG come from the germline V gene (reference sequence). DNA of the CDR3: TGTGCCTGGAGTTGGTCTAGCCGGGAAGAGACCCAGTACTTC. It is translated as CAWSWSSREETQYF.

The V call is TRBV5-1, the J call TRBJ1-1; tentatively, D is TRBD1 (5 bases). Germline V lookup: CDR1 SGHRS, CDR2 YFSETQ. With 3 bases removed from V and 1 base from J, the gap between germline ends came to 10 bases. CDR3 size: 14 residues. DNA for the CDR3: TGCGCCAGCAGCTCGGACATTACGAACACTGAAGCTTTCTTT. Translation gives CASSSDITNTEAFF.

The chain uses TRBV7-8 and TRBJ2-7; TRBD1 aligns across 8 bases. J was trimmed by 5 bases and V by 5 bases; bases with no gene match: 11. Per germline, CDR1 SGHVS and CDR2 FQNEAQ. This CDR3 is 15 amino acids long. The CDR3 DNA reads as TGTGCCAGCAGCCCTCTCGCAGGGGGCGGAGACGAGCAGTACTTC. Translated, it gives CASSPLAGGGDEQYF.

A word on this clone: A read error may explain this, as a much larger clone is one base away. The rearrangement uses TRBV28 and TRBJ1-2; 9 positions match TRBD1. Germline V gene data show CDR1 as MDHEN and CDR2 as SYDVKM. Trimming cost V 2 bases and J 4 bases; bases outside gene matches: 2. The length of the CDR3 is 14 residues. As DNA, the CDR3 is TGTGCCAGCAGTTTAACAGGGGGCCGCTATGGCTACACCTTC. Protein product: CASSLTGGRYGYTF.

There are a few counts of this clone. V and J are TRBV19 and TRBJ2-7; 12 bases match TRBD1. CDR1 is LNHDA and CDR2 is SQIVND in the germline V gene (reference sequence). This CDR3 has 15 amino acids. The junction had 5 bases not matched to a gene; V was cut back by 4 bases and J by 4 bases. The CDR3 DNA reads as TGTGCCAGTAGTAGAGGGACAGGGGGCTTTTACGAGCAGTACTTC. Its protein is CASSRGTGGFYEQYF.

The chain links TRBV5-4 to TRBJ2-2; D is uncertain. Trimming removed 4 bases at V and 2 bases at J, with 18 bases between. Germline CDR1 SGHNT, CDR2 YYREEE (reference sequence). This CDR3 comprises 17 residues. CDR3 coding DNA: TGTGCCAGCAGCCCGACCGCTAGTGCCGTTAACACCGGGGAGCTGTTTTTT. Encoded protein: CASSPTASAVNTGELFF.